The text below deals with one T cell receptor beta chain. This CDR3 has 14 amino acids. V lost 3 bases and J 1 base, leaving 8 bases between the germline ends. From germline, CDR1 is LGHDT and CDR2 YNNKEL (reference sequence). Clones were sequenced by immunoSEQ multiplex PCR, and TCRdb holds only the in-frame ones, with some missing. In the table there are roughly 150,000 clones, 85% to 90% of which are singletons. The sample comes from a study of blood T cell repertoires in COVID-19. The chain recombines TRBV3-1 (or the pseudogene TRBV3-2) with TRBJ2-3; no reliable D call. The receptor was derived from a woman in her 40s with acute or convalescent COVID-19. Source material: peripheral blood. The CDR3 DNA sequence: TGTGCCAGCAGCCAGGCCGGAGGCACAGATACGCAGTATTTT. Protein: CASSQAGGTDTQYF.